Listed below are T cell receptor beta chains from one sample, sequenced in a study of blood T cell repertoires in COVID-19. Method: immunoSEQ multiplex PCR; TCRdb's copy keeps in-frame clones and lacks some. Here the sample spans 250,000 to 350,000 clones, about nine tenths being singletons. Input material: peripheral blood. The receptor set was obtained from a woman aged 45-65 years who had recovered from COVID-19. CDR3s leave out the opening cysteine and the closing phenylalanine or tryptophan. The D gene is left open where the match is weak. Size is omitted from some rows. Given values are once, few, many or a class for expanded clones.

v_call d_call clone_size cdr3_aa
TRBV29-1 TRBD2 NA SVEDRDSGGPNEQF
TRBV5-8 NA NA ASSVDRTRPWYEQY
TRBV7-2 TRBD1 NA ASRWAGGLDTEAF
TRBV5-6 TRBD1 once ASTYLQGTGEKLF
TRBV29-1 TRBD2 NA SVALAGVGTQY
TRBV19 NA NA ASSIDLQGKSNEQF
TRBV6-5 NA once ASRSLDAADEQF
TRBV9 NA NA ASSPRRQDTGELF
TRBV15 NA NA ATSPVAQVGYT
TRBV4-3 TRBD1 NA ASSQARDSYEQY
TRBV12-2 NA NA ASRWGHLAGGFSYNEQF
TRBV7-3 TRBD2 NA ASSPGLGYDNEQF
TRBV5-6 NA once ASSLFETVSGANVLT
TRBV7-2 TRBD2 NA ASSPGLGGSRETQY
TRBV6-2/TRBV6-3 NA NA ASSPLLSAAARPTNEKLF
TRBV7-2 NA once ATSSSYTDTQY
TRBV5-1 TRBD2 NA ASSLAPSGSSYEQY
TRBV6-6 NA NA ASSRGTSRLINTIY
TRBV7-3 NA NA ASSFGGERYNEQF
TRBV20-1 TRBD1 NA SASHRGPYQNTEAF
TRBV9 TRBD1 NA ASSPGQGGYEQY
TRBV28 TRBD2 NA ASSVPGLAGTRSYEQY
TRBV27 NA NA ASALGQGNEQF
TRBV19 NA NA ATSSQGNYGYT
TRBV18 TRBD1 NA ASSPDRESYGYT
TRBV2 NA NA ASSVQWNTEAF
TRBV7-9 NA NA ASSSRGHRSEKLF
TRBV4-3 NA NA ASSQDWRSGELF
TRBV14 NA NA ASSLDGSLQETQY
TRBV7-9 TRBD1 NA ASSLAGQLNTGELF
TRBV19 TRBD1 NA ASSSWTGGNTEAF
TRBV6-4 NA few ASSVRPTGEMMDEQF
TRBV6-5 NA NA ASSAIGEQY
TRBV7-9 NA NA ASTLEGNTEAF
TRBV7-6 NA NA ASSLRESWAMNTEAF
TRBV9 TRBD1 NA ASSRGDRVTANEKLF
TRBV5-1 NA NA ASSLTRGMDYGYT
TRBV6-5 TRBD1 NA ASSRQGAAGNTIY
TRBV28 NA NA ASTLPGVNTEAF
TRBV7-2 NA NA ASSSQPYSTGELF
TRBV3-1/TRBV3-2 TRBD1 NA ASSKPVPWELRQGARETQY
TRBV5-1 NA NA ASRSPGTTNYGYT
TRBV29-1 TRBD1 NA SVQTGLNTEAF
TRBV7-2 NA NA ASSSTGPGTEAF
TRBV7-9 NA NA ASSLNLQGPTNYGYT
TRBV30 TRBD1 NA AWSNRDRGRETQY
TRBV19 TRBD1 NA ASDRGQWDTEAF
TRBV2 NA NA ASRGYLKGGENTEAF